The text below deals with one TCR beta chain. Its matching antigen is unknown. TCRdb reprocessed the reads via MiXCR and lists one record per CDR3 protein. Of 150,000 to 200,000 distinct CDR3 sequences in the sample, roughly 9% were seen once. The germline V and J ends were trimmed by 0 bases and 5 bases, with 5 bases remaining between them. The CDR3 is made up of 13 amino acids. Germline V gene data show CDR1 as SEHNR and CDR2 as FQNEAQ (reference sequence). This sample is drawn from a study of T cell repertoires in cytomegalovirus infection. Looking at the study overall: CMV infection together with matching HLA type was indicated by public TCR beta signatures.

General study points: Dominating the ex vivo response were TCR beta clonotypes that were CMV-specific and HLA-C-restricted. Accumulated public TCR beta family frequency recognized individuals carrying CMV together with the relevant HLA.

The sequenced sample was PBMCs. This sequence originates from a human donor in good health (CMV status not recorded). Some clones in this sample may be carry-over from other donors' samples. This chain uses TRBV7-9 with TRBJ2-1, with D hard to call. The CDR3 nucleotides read TGTGCCAGCAGCTTAGCAAGTCACAATGAGCAGTTCTTC. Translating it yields CASSLASHNEQFF.